This T cell receptor (beta chain) was retrieved from a study of cytomegalovirus exposure and HLA in healthy donors. General study findings and limits: Researchers had no immune exposure information except CMV serostatus available. Later work showed greater clonal expansion in HLA-associated TCR beta chains than in equally common others. A classifier reportedly called cytomegalovirus status with high sensitivity and specificity.

PCR involved 60 Vbeta and 13 Jbeta primers. Profiled with immunoSEQ multiplex PCR; TCRdb holds only in-frame clones, not every one. The sample lists 150,000 to 250,000 clones, around 83% occurring once. J gave up 12 bases and V 2 bases, and 14 bases lay outside the gene matches. Looked up from germline, CDR1 is SGHRS and CDR2 is YFSETQ. This CDR3 comprises 15 residues. Details on this clone: The antigen remains undetermined.

The sequenced material came from PBMCs. V and J are TRBV5-1 and TRBJ2-1, with 7 bases aligning to TRBD1. The receptor was isolated from a woman aged 50 to 65 in good health and CMV-seropositive. As DNA, the CDR3 is TGCGCCAGCAGCTTCGAGGGACAGTCCCTCTCGGGGCAGTTCTTC. Translating gives CASSFEGQSLSGQFF.